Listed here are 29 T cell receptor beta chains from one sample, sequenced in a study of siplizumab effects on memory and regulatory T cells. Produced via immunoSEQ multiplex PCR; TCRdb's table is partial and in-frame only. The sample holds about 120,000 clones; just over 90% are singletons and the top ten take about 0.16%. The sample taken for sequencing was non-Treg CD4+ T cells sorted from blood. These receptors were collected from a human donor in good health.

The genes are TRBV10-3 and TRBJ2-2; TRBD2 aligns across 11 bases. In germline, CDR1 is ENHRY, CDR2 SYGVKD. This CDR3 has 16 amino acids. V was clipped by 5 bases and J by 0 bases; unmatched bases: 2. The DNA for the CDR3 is TGTGCCATCAGTAGACTAGCGGGGACGAACACCGGGGAGCTGTTTTTT. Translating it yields CAISRLAGTNTGELFF.

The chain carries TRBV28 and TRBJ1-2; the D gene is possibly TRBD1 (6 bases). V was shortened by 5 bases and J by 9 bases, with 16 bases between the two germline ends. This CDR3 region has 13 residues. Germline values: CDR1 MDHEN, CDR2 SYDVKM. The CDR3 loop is CASSKGGVDRYTF. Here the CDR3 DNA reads TGTGCCAGCAGTAAAGGGGGAGTAGATCGCTACACCTTC.

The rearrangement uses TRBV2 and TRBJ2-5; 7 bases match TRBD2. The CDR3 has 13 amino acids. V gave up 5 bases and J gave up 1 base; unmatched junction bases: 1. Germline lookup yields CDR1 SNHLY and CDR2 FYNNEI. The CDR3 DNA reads TGTGCCAGCAGTTGGGGGGGCCAAGAGACCCAGTACTTC. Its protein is CASSWGGQETQYF.

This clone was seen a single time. The CDR3, as DNA: TGTGCCAGCAGCGCAAATAATTCACCCCTCCACTTT. Its protein product is CASSANNSPLHF. The chain uses TRBV11-2 and TRBJ1-6; D remains unclear. With 5 bases removed from V and 5 bases from J, the gap between germline ends came to 4 bases. The germline CDR1 and CDR2 sequences are SGHAT and FQNNGV. This CDR3 has 12 residues.

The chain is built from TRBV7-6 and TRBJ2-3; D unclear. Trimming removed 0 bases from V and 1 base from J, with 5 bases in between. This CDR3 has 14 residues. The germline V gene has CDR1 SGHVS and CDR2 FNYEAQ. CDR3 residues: CASSLAQGTDTQYF. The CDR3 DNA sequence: TGTGCCAGCAGCTTAGCGCAAGGCACAGATACGCAGTATTTT.

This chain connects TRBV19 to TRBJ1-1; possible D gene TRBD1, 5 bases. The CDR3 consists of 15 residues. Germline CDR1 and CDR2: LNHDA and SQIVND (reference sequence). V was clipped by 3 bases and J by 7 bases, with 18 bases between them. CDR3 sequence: CASSMPPGGEGEAFF. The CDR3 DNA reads TGTGCCAGTAGTATGCCCCCGGGGGGAGAAGGTGAAGCTTTCTTT.

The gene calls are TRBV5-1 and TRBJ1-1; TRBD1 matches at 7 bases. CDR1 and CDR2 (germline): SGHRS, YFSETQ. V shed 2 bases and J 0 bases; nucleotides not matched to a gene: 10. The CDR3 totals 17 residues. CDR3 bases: TGCGCCAGCAGCTTAACCTCGACAGGGATAATGAACACTGAAGCTTTCTTT. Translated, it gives CASSLTSTGIMNTEAFF.

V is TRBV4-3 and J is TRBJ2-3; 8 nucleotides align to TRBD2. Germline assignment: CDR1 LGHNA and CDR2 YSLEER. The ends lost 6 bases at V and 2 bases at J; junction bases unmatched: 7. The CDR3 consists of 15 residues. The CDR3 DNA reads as TGCGCCAGCAGTCCGGGGGGGGTTACCACAGATACGCAGTATTTT. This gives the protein CASSPGGVTTDTQYF.

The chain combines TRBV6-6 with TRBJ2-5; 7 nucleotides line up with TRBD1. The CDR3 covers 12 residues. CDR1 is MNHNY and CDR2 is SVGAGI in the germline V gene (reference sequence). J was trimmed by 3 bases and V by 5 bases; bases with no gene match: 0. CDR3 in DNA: TGTGCCAGCAGTGACAGGGAAGAGACCCAGTACTTC. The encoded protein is CASSDREETQYF.

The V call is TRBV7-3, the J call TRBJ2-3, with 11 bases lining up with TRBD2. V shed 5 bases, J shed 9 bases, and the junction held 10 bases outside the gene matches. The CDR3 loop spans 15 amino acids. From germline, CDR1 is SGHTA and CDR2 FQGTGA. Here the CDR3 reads CASSATGTSGETQYF. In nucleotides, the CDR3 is TGTGCCAGCAGCGCCACCGGGACTAGCGGAGAGACGCAGTATTTT.

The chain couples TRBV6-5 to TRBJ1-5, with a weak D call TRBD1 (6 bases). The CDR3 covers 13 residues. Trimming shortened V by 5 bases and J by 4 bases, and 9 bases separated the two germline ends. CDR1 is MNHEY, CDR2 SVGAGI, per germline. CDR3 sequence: CASSLQGNQPQHF. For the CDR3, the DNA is TGTGCCAGCAGTCTCCAGGGGAATCAGCCCCAGCATTTT.

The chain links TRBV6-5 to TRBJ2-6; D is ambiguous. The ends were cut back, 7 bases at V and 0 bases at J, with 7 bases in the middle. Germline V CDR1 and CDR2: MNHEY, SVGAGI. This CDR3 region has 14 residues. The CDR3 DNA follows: TGTGCCAGCATAGGAATCTCTGGGGCCAACGTCCTGACTTTC. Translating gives CASIGISGANVLTF.

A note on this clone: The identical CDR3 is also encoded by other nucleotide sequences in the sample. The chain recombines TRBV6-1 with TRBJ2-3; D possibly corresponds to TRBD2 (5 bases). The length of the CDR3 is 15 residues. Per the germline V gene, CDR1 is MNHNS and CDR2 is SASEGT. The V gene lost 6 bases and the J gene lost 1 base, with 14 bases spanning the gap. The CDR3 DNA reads TGTGCCAGCAGCGGACTGTCCGGGGGCACAGATACGCAGTATTTT. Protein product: CASSGLSGGTDTQYF.

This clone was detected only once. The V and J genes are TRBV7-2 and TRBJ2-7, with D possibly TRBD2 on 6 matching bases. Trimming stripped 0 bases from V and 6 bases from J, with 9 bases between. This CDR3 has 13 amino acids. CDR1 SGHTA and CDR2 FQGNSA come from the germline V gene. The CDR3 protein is CASSLALAGEQYF. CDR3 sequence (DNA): TGTGCCAGCAGCTTAGCACTAGCAGGCGAGCAGTACTTC.

The CDR3 sequence: CASSQDPSGGSSYNEQFF. The CDR3 region has the DNA TGCGCCAGCAGCCAAGACCCCAGCGGGGGTAGCTCCTACAATGAGCAGTTCTTC. The chain links TRBV4-3 to TRBJ2-1; 8 positions match TRBD2. The germline V gene encodes CDR1 LGHNA and CDR2 YSLEER. Unmatched junction bases numbered 7, after V lost 0 bases and J lost 0 bases. The CDR3 consists of 18 residues.

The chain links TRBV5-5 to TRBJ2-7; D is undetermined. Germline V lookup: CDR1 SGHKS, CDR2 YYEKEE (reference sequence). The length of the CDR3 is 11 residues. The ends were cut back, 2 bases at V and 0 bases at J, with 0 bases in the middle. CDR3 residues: CASSFSYEQYF. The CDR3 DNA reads TGTGCCAGCAGCTTCTCCTACGAGCAGTACTTC.

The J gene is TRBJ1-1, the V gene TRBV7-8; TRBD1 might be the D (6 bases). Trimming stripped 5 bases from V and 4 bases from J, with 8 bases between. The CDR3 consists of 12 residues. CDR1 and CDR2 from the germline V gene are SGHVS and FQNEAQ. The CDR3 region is CASSLRGTEAFF. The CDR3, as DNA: TGTGCCAGCAGCCTCAGGGGCACTGAAGCTTTCTTT.

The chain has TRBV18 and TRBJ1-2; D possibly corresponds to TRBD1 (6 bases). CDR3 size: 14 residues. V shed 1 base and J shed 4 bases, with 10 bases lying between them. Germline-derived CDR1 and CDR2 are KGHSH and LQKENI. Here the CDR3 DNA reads TGTGCCAGCTCACCACTCCTAGGGGGCTATGGCTACACCTTC. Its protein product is CASSPLLGGYGYTF.

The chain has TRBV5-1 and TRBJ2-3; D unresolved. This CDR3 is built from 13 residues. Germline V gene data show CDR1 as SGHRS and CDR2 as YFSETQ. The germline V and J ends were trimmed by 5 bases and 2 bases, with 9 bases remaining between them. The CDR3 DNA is TGCGCCAGCAGAGGTGGGAACACAGATACGCAGTATTTT. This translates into CASRGGNTDTQYF.

This CDR3 reads CASSKEGRAEQYF. The CDR3 coding sequence is TGTGCCAGCAGCAAAGAGGGTCGGGCCGAGCAGTACTTC. The chain employs TRBV21-1 and TRBJ2-7. TRBV21-1 is labeled a pseudogene. CDR3 length equals 13 residues.

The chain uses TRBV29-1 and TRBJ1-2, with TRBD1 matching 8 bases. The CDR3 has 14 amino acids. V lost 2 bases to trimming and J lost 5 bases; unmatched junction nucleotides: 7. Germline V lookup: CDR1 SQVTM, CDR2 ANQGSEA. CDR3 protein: CSVEWQGAWYGYTF. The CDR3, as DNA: TGCAGCGTTGAATGGCAGGGGGCTTGGTATGGCTACACCTTC. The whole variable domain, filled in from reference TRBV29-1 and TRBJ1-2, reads SAVISQKPSRDICQRGTSLTIQCQVDSQVTMMFWYRQQPGQSLTLIATANQGSEATYESGFVIDKFPISRPNLTFSTLTVSNMSPEDSSIYLCSVEWQGAWYGYTFGSGTRLTVV.

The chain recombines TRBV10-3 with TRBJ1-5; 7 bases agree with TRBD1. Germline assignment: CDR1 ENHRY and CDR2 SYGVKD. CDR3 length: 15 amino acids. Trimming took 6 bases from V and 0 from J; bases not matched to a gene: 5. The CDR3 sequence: CAIREGQYSNQPQHF. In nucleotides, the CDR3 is TGTGCCATCAGGGAGGGACAGTATAGCAATCAGCCCCAGCATTTT.

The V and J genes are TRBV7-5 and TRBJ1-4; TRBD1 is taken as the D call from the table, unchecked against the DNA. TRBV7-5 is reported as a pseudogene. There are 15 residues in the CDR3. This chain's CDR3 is CVRSLGDRSNEKLFF. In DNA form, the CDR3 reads TGTGTCAGAAGCTTAGGTGACAGGTCTAATGAAAAACTGTTTTTT.

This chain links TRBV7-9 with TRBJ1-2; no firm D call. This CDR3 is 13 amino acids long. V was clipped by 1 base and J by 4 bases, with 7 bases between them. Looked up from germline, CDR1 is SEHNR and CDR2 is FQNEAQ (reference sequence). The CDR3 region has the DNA TGTGCCAGCAGCTTAGATGGTTTCTATGGCTACACCTTC. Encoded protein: CASSLDGFYGYTF.

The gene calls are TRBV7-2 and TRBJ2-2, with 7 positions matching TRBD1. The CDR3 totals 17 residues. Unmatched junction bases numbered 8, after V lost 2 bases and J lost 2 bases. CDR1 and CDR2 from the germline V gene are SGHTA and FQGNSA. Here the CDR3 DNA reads TGTGCCAGCAGCTTATCCCACACAGGGGTTAACACCGGGGAGCTGTTTTTT. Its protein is CASSLSHTGVNTGELFF.

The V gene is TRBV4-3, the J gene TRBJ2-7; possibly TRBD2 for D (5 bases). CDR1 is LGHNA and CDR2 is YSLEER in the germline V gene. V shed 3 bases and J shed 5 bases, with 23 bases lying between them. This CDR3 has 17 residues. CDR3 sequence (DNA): TGCGCCAGCAGCCAGAAGATCTCCCCGGGCAGCGGCCACGAGCAGTACTTC. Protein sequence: CASSQKISPGSGHEQYF.

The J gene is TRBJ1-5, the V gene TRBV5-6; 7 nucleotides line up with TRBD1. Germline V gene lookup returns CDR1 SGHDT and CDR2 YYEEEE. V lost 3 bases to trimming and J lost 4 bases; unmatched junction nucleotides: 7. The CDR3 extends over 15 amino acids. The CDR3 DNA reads TGTGCCAGCAGCTGGGGGGACAGCCCGAATCAGCCCCAGCATTTT. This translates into CASSWGDSPNQPQHF. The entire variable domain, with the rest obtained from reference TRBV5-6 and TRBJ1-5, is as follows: DAGVTQSPTHLIKTRGQQVTLRCSPKSGHDTVSWYQQALGQGPQFIFQYYEEEERQRGNFPDRFSGHQFPNYSSELNVNALLLGDSALYLCASSWGDSPNQPQHFGDGTRLSIL.

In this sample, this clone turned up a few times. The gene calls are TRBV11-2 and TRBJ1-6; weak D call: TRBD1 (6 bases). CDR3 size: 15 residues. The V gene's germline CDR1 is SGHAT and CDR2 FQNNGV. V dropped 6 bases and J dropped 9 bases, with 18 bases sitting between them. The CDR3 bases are TGTGCCAGCAGACAGACAGATTCCAGGGGTTCACCCCTCCACTTT. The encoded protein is CASRQTDSRGSPLHF. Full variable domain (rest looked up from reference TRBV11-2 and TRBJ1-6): EAGVAQSPRYKIIEKRQSVAFWCNPISGHATLYWYQQILGQGPKLLIQFQNNGVVDDSQLPKDRFSAERLKGVDSTLKIQPAKLEDSAVYLCASRQTDSRGSPLHFGNGTRLTVT.

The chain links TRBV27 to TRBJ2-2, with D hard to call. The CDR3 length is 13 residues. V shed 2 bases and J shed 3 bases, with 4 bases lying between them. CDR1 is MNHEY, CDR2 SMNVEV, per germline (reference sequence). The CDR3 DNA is TGTGCCAGCAGTTTAAGGGACACCGGGGAGCTGTTTTTT. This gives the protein CASSLRDTGELFF.